What follows are 18 T cell receptor beta chains derived from one specimen sequenced in a study of shared clonotypes between healthy human individuals. Data came from immunoSEQ multiplex PCR; TCRdb stores just in-frame clones and leaves some out. The repertoire has some 1.5 million clones, 95% to 99% of them found once; the top ten carry 0.4% to 0.55%. Specimen: naive CD4+ T cells sorted from blood. As to subset: CD45RA+ positively selected. These receptors were obtained from a man younger than 40 in good health.

CDR3 nucleotides: TGCGCCAGCAGCAACTTGGAGACCCAGTACTTC. The encoded protein is CASSNLETQYF. V is TRBV5-1 and J is TRBJ2-5; unclear D gene. This CDR3 contains 11 residues. The germline CDR1 and CDR2 sequences are SGHRS and YFSETQ. V lost 4 bases and J 5 bases, leaving 6 bases between the germline ends.

The V gene is TRBV2, the J gene TRBJ1-1; D is perhaps TRBD1 (6 bases). Germline lookup yields CDR1 SNHLY and CDR2 FYNNEI. CDR3 length equals 12 residues. V was trimmed by 5 bases and J by 10 bases, leaving 14 bases between them. The CDR3 DNA follows: TGTGCCAGCAGTCGGCAGGGGTTCGCAGCTTTCTTT. Protein sequence: CASSRQGFAAFF.

As DNA, the CDR3 is TGTGCCAGCAGCACAGGGGGCGGGACTCCCCAAGAGACCCAGTACTTC. Amino acids: CASSTGGGTPQETQYF. The chain employs TRBV9 and TRBJ2-5; 9 positions match TRBD1. Germline loops: CDR1 SGDLS, CDR2 YYNGEE. There are 16 residues in the CDR3. The J segment lost 1 base and the V segment lost 4 bases, leaving 8 bases of the junction unmatched.

CDR3 nucleotides: TGTGCCAGCAGCTTAGTCATCCTAGGCACAGGCGGGAGAACCTACGAGCAGTACTTC. Translated, it gives CASSLVILGTGGRTYEQYF. The chain has TRBV7-9 and TRBJ2-7, with 7 bases matching TRBD2. The germline V gene encodes CDR1 SEHNR and CDR2 FQNEAQ (reference sequence). V lost 1 base and J lost 2; bases outside the gene matches: 17. There are 19 residues in the CDR3.

This clone was seen a few times. The J gene is TRBJ1-5, the V gene TRBV2; the D is unclear. Germline V gene data show CDR1 as SNHLY and CDR2 as FYNNEI. Trimming shortened V by 5 bases and J by 2 bases, and 4 bases separated the two germline ends. The length of the CDR3 is 12 residues. The CDR3 DNA reads as TGTGCCAGCAGTTCTGGCAATCAGCCCCAGCATTTT. Protein product: CASSSGNQPQHF.

The chain is built from TRBV6-1 and TRBJ2-6; D remains unclear. V lost 2 bases to trimming and J lost 1 base, with 6 bases between them. Per germline, CDR1 MNHNS and CDR2 SASEGT. CDR3 length: 15 amino acids. CDR3 coding DNA: TGTGCCAGCAGTGAATTTTGGTCTGGGGCCAACGTCCTGACTTTC. The encoded protein is CASSEFWSGANVLTF.

The V and J genes are TRBV7-2 and TRBJ2-1; no clear D. V dropped 2 bases and J dropped 9 bases, with 5 bases sitting between them. The CDR3 totals 11 residues. Germline CDR1 and CDR2: SGHTA and FQGNSA. The CDR3 region has the DNA TGTGCCAGCAGCTTATTCGGTGAGCAGTTCTTC. Translating it yields CASSLFGEQFF. The full variable domain, completed using reference TRBV7-2 and TRBJ2-1, is GAGVSQSPSNKVTEKGKDVELRCDPISGHTALYWYRQSLGQGLEFLIYFQGNSAPDKSGLPSDRFSAERTGGSVSTLTIQRTQQEDSAVYLCASSLFGEQFFGPGTRLTVL.

Details on this clone: The junction departs from the called germline gene at one end, perhaps through a read error. V and J are TRBV28 and TRBJ2-7, with D possibly called TRBD1 or TRBD2 (5 bases each). Germline V CDR1 and CDR2: MDHEN, SYDVKM. CDR3 size: 14 residues. The CDR3 protein is CASRLSGPYYEQCF. The CDR3 DNA is TGTGCCAGTCGTCTGTCGGGACCATACTACGAGCAGTGCTTC.

The J gene is TRBJ2-1, the V gene TRBV10-3; 10 nucleotides align to TRBD2. The CDR3 sequence is 13 residues long. Germline V gene lookup returns CDR1 ENHRY and CDR2 SYGVKD. Germline trimming cut 7 bases from V and 8 bases from J; bases unmatched to any gene: 5. CDR3 nucleotide sequence: TGTGCCATCACAGGACTAGCGGCAGATGAGCAGTTCTTC. The encoded protein is CAITGLAADEQFF.

The V and J genes are TRBV27 and TRBJ2-1, with D hard to call. Germline-derived CDR1 and CDR2 are MNHEY and SMNVEV (reference sequence). Between the trimmed V and J ends, which lost 2 bases and 5 bases, there was a span of 16 bases. CDR3 length: 16 residues. Here the CDR3 reads CASSLERPIIHNEQFF. CDR3 DNA: TGTGCCAGCAGTTTAGAAAGACCCATAATTCACAATGAGCAGTTCTTC.

The V and J genes are TRBV13 and TRBJ2-5; 7 nucleotides agree with TRBD1. CDR3 length: 13 residues. V shed 1 base and J 4 bases; nucleotides not matched to a gene: 0. Germline CDR1 is PRHDT and CDR2 is FYEKMQ (reference sequence). The CDR3 sequence: CASSLAGGETQYF. CDR3 sequence (DNA): TGTGCCAGCAGCTTAGCAGGGGGAGAGACCCAGTACTTC.

The chain recombines TRBV28 with TRBJ2-5; D call uncertain. This CDR3 is 13 amino acids long. CDR1 is MDHEN, CDR2 SYDVKM, per germline. Trimming removed 6 bases at V and 5 bases at J, with 13 bases between. Here the CDR3 DNA reads TGTGCCAGCAGGCGGCCCCTCGGGGAGACCCAGTACTTC. Its translation is CASRRPLGETQYF.

V is TRBV29-1 and J is TRBJ1-2, with D perhaps matching TRBD1 (5 bases). Germline V CDR1 and CDR2: SQVTM, ANQGSEA. Trimming left V 3 bases short and J 4 bases short, with 15 bases between. The CDR3 contains 14 residues. The chain's CDR3 is CSVEYGSRGYGYTF. The CDR3 nucleotides read TGCAGCGTTGAGTATGGGAGTAGGGGCTATGGCTACACCTTC.

The CDR3 region has the DNA TGTGCCAGCAGCCCGATTGGGGACTTGAACACTGAAGCTTTCTTT. Its protein product is CASSPIGDLNTEAFF. This chain joins TRBV27 and TRBJ1-1, with D possibly TRBD1 on 5 matching bases. V was cut by 6 bases and J by 0 bases, with 14 bases left in between. CDR1 is MNHEY and CDR2 is SMNVEV in the germline V gene (reference sequence). The CDR3 is 15 residues long.

The chain combines TRBV28 with TRBJ1-2; the D is unclear. Trimming cost V 6 bases and J 6 bases, with 14 bases left between them. Germline CDR1 MDHEN, CDR2 SYDVKM. The CDR3 extends over 13 amino acids. CDR3 sequence reads: CASRLPGSHGYTF. In DNA, the CDR3 is TGTGCCAGCAGGTTGCCGGGATCCCATGGCTACACCTTC.

This chain connects TRBV10-3 to TRBJ1-3; tentatively, D is TRBD1 (6 bases). Between the trimmed V and J ends, which lost 0 bases and 4 bases, there was a span of 13 bases. The CDR3 runs to 16 residues. The germline CDR1 and CDR2 sequences are ENHRY and SYGVKD. For the CDR3, the DNA is TGTGCCATCAGTGAGTCGACGGGGGCGGGAGGAAACACCATATATTTT. Translation gives CAISESTGAGGNTIYF.

The chain couples TRBV4-3 to TRBJ2-1, with D possibly called TRBD1 or TRBD2 (5 bases each). The CDR3 runs to 15 residues. Per germline, CDR1 LGHNA and CDR2 YSLEER. V lost 9 bases to trimming and J lost 5 bases, with 20 bases between them. CDR3 nucleotides: TGCGCCAGGAGGCGCCCGGGACGCAGCCACAATGAGCAGTTCTTC. Its translation: CARRRPGRSHNEQFF.

This sequence joins TRBV9 and TRBJ1-3; D call uncertain. Per germline, CDR1 SGDLS and CDR2 YYNGEE. The CDR3 is made up of 15 amino acids. V lost 0 bases, J lost 4 bases, and 11 bases lay in between. The CDR3 spells CASSVEASWGNTIYF. Written as DNA, the CDR3 is TGTGCCAGCAGCGTAGAGGCCTCCTGGGGAAACACCATATATTTT.